The 5 T cell receptor beta chains reported below all come from one sample, sequenced in a study of CD8+ T cells in alopecia areata. RNA was extracted and reverse transcribed into cDNA as the sequencing template. Data came from immunoSEQ multiplex PCR; TCRdb stores just in-frame clones and leaves some out. Of about 180,000 clones listed, over 55% were seen once; the top ten hold about 1.7%. Sequenced material: CD4+ T cells sorted from blood, taken at week 0. The receptors derive from a human donor with alopecia areata.

The chain has TRBV7-2 and TRBJ2-5; D possibly corresponds to TRBD1 (5 bases). This CDR3 spans 15 amino acids. From germline, CDR1 is SGHTA and CDR2 FQGNSA. Trimming left V 1 base short and J 2 bases short, with 11 bases between. This CDR3 reads CASSLGAGPQETQYF. The CDR3 nucleotides read TGTGCCAGCAGCTTAGGGGCAGGGCCACAAGAGACCCAGTACTTC.

This sequence joins TRBV30 and TRBJ2-7; 11 nucleotides align to TRBD1. The germline V gene encodes CDR1 GTSNPN and CDR2 SVGIG (reference sequence). The V and J ends lost 6 bases and 4 bases, in that order; junction bases with no gene match: 2. The CDR3 has 12 amino acids. The CDR3 spells CACGTGGYEQYF. The CDR3 DNA reads TGTGCCTGTGGGACAGGGGGTTACGAGCAGTACTTC.

The CDR3 sequence: CASDPGSSYNEQFF. The CDR3 DNA sequence: TGTGCCTCGGATCCGGGGAGCTCCTACAATGAGCAGTTCTTC. The rearrangement links TRBV10-3 to TRBJ2-1; tentative D call: TRBD2 (5 bases). Trimming removed 11 bases at V and 0 bases at J, with 14 bases between. Germline loops: CDR1 ENHRY, CDR2 SYGVKD. The CDR3 runs 14 residues.

V and J are TRBV7-9 and TRBJ1-5, with D unclear. The CDR3 contains 12 residues. V was cut by 4 bases and J by 4 bases, with 5 bases left in between. Germline loops: CDR1 SEHNR, CDR2 FQNEAQ (reference sequence). CDR3 nucleotide sequence: TGTGCCAGCAGCTACTTAAATCAGCCCCAGCATTTT. Protein: CASSYLNQPQHF.

V gene TRBV19 combines with J gene TRBJ1-5, with D tentatively TRBD1 (6 bases). V was shortened by 5 bases and J by 3 bases, with 11 bases between the two germline ends. Looked up from germline, CDR1 is LNHDA and CDR2 is SQIVND (reference sequence). The CDR3 runs to 14 residues. CDR3 protein: CASSDGQINQPQHF. The CDR3 DNA follows: TGTGCCAGTAGTGACGGACAGATCAATCAGCCCCAGCATTTT.